The clone carrying this TCR beta chain was recorded at least ten times. The antigen is unknown. These data are taken from a study of glioma-infiltrating T cells. Study-level results: Tissue and blood shared very few CDR3 sequences.

Germline CDR1 reads LGHDT; CDR2 reads YNNKEL (reference sequence). Trimming cost V 3 bases and J 1 base; bases outside gene matches: 4. CDR3 length: 17 amino acids. Using RNA template, CDR3s of TCR alpha and beta were amplified with iRepertoire arm-PCR. One-step reverse transcription and amplification started from approximately 100-400 ng of tissue mRNA or PBMC total RNA. TCRdb re-called the multiplex PCR reads with MiXCR, one entry per CDR3 protein. Here the sample spans approximately 110,000 distinct CDR3 sequences, roughly 25% being singletons. The sequencing input was glioma tissue, nonneoplastic brain tissue, or PBMCs (not recorded which). The TCR originated in a human donor with low-grade glioma or glioblastoma, undergoing nonglioma brain surgery, or in good health (not recorded which). The chain carries TRBV3-1 and TRBJ2-3; 13 bases match TRBD2. The CDR3 bases are TGTGCCAGCAGCCAGTGGACTAGCGGGAGAGGCACAGATACGCAGTATTTT. This encodes CASSQWTSGRGTDTQYF.